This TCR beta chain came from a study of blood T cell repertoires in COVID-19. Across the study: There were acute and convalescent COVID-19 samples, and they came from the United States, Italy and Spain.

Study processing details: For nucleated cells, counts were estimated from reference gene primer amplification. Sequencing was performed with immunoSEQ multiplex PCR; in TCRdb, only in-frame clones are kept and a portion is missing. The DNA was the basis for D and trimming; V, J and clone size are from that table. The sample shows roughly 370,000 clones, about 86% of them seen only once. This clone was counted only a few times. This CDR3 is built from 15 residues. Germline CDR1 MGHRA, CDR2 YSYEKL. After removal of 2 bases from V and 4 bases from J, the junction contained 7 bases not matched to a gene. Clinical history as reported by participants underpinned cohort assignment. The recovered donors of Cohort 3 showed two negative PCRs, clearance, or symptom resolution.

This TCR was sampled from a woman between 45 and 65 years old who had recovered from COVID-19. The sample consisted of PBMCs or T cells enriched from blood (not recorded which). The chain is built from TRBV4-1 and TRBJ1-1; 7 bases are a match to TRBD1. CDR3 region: CASSQNPEGATEAFF. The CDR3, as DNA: TGCGCCAGCAGCCAAAATCCCGAGGGGGCCACTGAAGCTTTCTTT.